This T cell receptor (beta chain) emerged from a study of T cell repertoires in cytomegalovirus infection (dated 2019 in TCRdb). Regarding the research as a whole: Recently identified HLA-C-restricted CMV epitopes, whose presentation resists viral immunomodulation, were targeted by peptide stimulations together with well-studied HLA-B-restricted epitopes. Donor HLA type was relevant to the analysis, because carriage of CMV infection together with the matching HLA type was indicated by public TCR beta signatures.

Broad study findings and their caveats: In the ex vivo response, HLA-C-restricted CMV-specific TCR beta clonotypes were dominant, and in two of eight donors the single most frequent clonotype came from this HLA-C-restricted group. In both this cohort and an independent cohort of a few hundred donors, the cumulative frequency of public TCR beta family members distinguished carriers of CMV infection plus the relevant HLA type.

A remark on this clonotype: Its antigen is not yet known. Per-base quality was not reported, and no clone a single base away is much larger than it.

This specimen's treatment or condition label, per the study, means: in vitro stimulation with specific CMV peptide epitopes to enrich CMV-specific T cells. Sequencing used an Illumina HiSeq 1500. In TCRdb, the public reads were trimmed at Q25 with fastp and aligned with MiXCR, with productive beta chains retained. Rows merge per CDR3 protein into single entries with the most common DNA and genes. The sample table holds hundreds of thousands of distinct CDR3 sequences, of which approximately 30% were seen once. In total, the top ten clones hold under 15% of the sample. From cysteine to phenylalanine, the CDR3 is 16 amino acids long. Just CDR3 DNA is preserved here, 48 bases in frame from base 1. V loses 0 bases, J loses 10 bases, and the germline ends lie 18 bases apart. CDR1 and CDR2, looked up from the germline V gene, are MGHRA and YSYEKL.

The clonotype comes from a human donor in good health (CMV status not recorded). Some clones in this sample may be carry-over from other donors' samples. The sequence links TRBV4-1 to TRBJ2-2; TRBD2 is possibly the D segment (7 matching bases). The source was cultured CD8+ T cells from PBMCs, collected from culture after CMV antigen stimulation. The base sequence is TGCGCCAGCAGCCAAGACGGGGGGCTGAGTCGAGAGGAGCTGTTTTTT. Its protein reads: CASSQDGGLSREELFF.